This T cell receptor (beta chain) is from a study of OX40 agonist ivuxolimab in advanced cancers. Broadly, across the study: The costimulatory receptor OX40 (CD134) was targeted by ivuxolimab, a fully human IgG2 agonistic monoclonal antibody. Peripheral TCRbeta sequencing was intended to test whether TCR sequence diversity was altered and clonal T-cell expansion was caused by ivuxolimab. The paper describes the monotherapy dose-escalation part (N = 52 patients) of the phase I trial of ivuxolimab. In the dose-escalation cohort, 82.7% of patients were male, and the mean age was around 60 years, with a range of about 23 to 90. Partial responses occurred in three dose-escalation patients: two with cutaneous melanoma and one with hepatocellular carcinoma. Intravenous ivuxolimab was administered to patients every 2 weeks at six dose levels: 0.01, 0.1, 0.3, 1.5, 3 and 10 mg/kg. Patients were allowed to have had prior anti-PD-1, anti-PD-L1 or anti-CTLA-4 therapy, and approximately 43% of the dose-escalation patients had previously received checkpoint inhibitors. Of the 50 to 55 patients in dose escalation, around 20 had hepatocellular carcinoma, about 15 had melanoma, 9 had renal cell carcinoma and 9 had head and neck cancer.

Genomic DNA was isolated from the sorted cells so that the TCRbeta CDR3 region could be sequenced. The immunoSEQ Assay was used to sequence the TCRbeta CDR3 regions. TCRdb's version of the immuneACCESS table is confined to in-frame rearrangements and falls short of the full clone set. An unresolved V gene accounts for under half of the shortfall where checked; the remainder is of unknown origin. The sample data list under 25,000 clones, and roughly 80% of these were observed just once. The ten largest make up approximately 3.1% of the sample. A word on this clone: Its antigen remains undetermined. The input lacks base qualities; no much larger clone sits a single base away.

Beyond this particular receptor, the publication reports: At doses of 0.1 to 3.0 mg/kg, clonal expansion of both CD4+ and CD8+ T cells in blood was seen between baseline and week 6. After ivuxolimab, more expanded clones were found on average in CD8+ T cells than in CD4+ T cells. Which antigens the clonally expanded peripheral T cells were specific for was not determined. Low levels of normalized T-cell clonal expansion were also seen in some nonresponding patients. Partial responders in the 0.1-3.0 mg/kg groups had among the lowest normalized peripheral clonal expansion, especially among CD8+ T cells.

The CDR3 starts with the cysteine, ends with the phenylalanine, and has 17 residues. The entry retains the CDR3 DNA only, 51 bases that are in frame from base 1. CDR1 and CDR2 are drawn from the germline V gene: LGHNA, YSLEER. V and J lose 0 bases and 0 bases, and a span of 12 bases separates them. The trial excluded patients who had a history of autoimmune disease or were on systemic immunosuppression. In every dose cohort, peripheral blood was drawn for TCR sequencing at baseline, cycle 4 day 1, and cycle 7 day 1. Samples came from an open-label, multicenter, first-in-human phase I dose-escalation trial of ivuxolimab. Adults with locally advanced or metastatic head and neck squamous cell, hepatocellular, melanoma or renal cell carcinoma were enrolled in the trial. Before TCR sequencing, CD4+ and CD8+ T cells were separately sorted from peripheral blood.

Sample: CD4+ or CD8+ T cells sorted from blood, taken in a trial of the OX40 agonist ivuxolimab. The rearranged segments are TRBV4-3 and TRBJ2-1, with TRBD2 tentatively as D gene (5 bases match). This receptor was identified in an adult with an advanced solid tumor such as melanoma, head and neck, liver or kidney cancer. For the CDR3, the sequence is CASSQDLADSSYNEQFF. The DNA reads as follows: TGCGCCAGCAGCCAAGACCTAGCCGATAGCTCCTACAATGAGCAGTTCTTC.